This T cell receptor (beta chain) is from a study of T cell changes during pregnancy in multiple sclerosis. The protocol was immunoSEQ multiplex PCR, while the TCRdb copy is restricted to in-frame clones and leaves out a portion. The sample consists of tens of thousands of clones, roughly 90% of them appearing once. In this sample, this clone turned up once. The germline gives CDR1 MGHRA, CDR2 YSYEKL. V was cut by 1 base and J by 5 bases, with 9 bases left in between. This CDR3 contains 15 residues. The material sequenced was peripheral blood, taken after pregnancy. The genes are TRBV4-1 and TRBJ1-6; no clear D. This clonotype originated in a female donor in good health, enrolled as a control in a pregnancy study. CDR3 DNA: TGCGCCAGCAGCCAAGCCTCGGGAGATAATTCACCCCTCCACTTT. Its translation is CASSQASGDNSPLHF.